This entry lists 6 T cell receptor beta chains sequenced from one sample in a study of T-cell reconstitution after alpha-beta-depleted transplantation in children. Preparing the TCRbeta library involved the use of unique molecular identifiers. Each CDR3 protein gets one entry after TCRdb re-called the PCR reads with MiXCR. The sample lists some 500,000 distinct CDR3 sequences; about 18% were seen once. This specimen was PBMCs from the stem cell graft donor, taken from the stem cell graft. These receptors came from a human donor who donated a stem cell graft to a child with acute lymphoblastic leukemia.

The CDR3 DNA reads TGCATGCTACGTTATTTTGCTGAAGCTTTCTTT. Translating gives CMLRYFAEAFF. The rearrangement uses TRBV20-1 and TRBJ1-1; D not resolved. The germline CDR1 and CDR2 sequences are DFQATT and SNEGSKA (reference sequence). The length of the CDR3 is 11 residues.

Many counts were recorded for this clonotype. This CDR3 reads CASSPLQGIQQPQHF. The CDR3 DNA reads TGTGCCAGCAGTCCTCTCCAGGGGATCCAGCAGCCCCAGCATTTT. The chain employs TRBV12-3 or TRBV12-4 and TRBJ1-5, with a tentative D call TRBD1 (6 bases). V shed 5 bases and J shed 7 bases, with 18 bases lying between them. The CDR3 consists of 15 residues.

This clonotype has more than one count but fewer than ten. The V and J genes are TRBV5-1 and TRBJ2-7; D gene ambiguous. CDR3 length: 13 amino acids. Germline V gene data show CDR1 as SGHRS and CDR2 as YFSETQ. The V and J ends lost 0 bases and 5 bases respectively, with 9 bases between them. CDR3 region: CASSLEGLDEQYF. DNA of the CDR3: TGCGCCAGCAGCTTGGAAGGGCTAGACGAGCAGTACTTC.

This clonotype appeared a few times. CDR3 nucleotides: TGTGCCAGCAGCTTAAGGGGGACCTACAATGAGCAGTTCTTC. This sequence encodes CASSLRGTYNEQFF. The chain has TRBV11-1 and TRBJ2-1; D might be TRBD1 (6 bases). Germline lookup yields CDR1 SGHAT and CDR2 FQDESV (reference sequence). The CDR3 is 14 residues long. V was trimmed by 2 bases and J by 2 bases, leaving 7 bases between them.

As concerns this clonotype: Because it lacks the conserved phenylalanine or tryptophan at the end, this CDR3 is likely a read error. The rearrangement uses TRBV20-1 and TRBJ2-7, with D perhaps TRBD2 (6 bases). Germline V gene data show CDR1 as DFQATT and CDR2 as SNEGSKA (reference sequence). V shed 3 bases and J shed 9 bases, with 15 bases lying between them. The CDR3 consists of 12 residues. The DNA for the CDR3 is TGCAGTGCTAGTGTACTAGCTGGCCGGCAGTACCTC. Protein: CSASVLAGRQYL.

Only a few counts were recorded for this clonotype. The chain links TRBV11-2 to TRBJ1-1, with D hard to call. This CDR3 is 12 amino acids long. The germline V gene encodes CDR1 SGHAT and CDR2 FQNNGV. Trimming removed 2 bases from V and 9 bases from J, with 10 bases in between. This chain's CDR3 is CASSLQSSQAFF. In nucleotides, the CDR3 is TGTGCCAGCAGCTTACAGTCTTCCCAAGCTTTCTTT.